This T cell receptor (beta chain) was identified during a study of blood T cells in healthy people across ages. V lost 6 bases and J 4 bases, leaving 16 bases between the germline ends. Germline V gives CDR1 SGDLS, CDR2 YYNGEE. The CDR3 runs 15 residues. A second 7 to 11 cycle PCR used barcoded and J-beta primers. TCRdb fed the 5' RACE reads into MiXCR, producing one record per CDR3 protein. The sample holds around 1,600,000 distinct CDR3 sequences, 35% to 45% seen once. Study results and limitations: Diversity estimates from one million T cells were considered underestimates. Versus aged donors, long-lived donors had higher diversity and more naive CD4+ cells.

Isolating PBMCs gave at least 7 million of these cells per sample. At least 5.5 micrograms of total RNA were extracted per sample. On this clonotype itself: Its antigen is not identified.

This TCR was sampled from a woman younger than 30 in good health. The chain uses TRBV9 and TRBJ2-2; possible D gene TRBD2, 6 bases. The sample consisted of blood. The CDR3 DNA follows: TGTGCCAGCAACCCCTCGGGACTTACCACCGGGGAGCTGTTTTTT. Translating it yields CASNPSGLTTGELFF.